This TCR beta chain was recovered during a study of CD8+CD57+ T cells in acquired aplastic anemia. This CDR3 is built from 12 residues. The V and J ends lost 6 bases and 7 bases respectively, with 13 bases between them. The germline V gene encodes CDR1 WSHSY and CDR2 SAAADI. Patients included in sequencing had previously demonstrated CD8+CD57+ cell expansion by flow cytometry. This clonotype was seen repeatedly, ten times or more. It was genomic DNA that served as the template for profiling TCR beta VDJ and CDR3. TCRdb passed the reads through MiXCR, listing each CDR3 protein once. The sample includes about 180,000 distinct CDR3 sequences, less than 60% of them seen just once.

J is TRBJ2-7 and V is TRBV10-2, with D possibly matching TRBD2 (7 bases). The sequence derives from a human donor with aplastic anemia. Sequencing was carried out using sorted CD4+, CD8+, or CD8+CD57+ T cells (not recorded which) from PBMCs. In DNA, the CDR3 is TGCGCCAGCAGGGCAGGGGAGGGAGAGCAGTACTTC. Amino acids: CASRAGEGEQYF.